Detailed here is one TCR beta chain. Its antigen is currently unknown. CDR3 length equals 15 residues. Germline trimming cut 5 bases from V and 2 bases from J; bases unmatched to any gene: 5. The germline CDR1 and CDR2 sequences are SGHAT and FQNNGV. These data come from a study of shared clonotypes between healthy human individuals. Study results and limitations: Among several donors, roughly 5% of naive CD4 clonotypes were found in common.

Assay: immunoSEQ multiplex PCR; the TCRdb copy retains only in-frame clones and omits some. The table lists around 690,000 clones, 90% of them singletons. The source is a man between 18 and 29 years old in good health. Some clones in this sample may be carry-over from other donors' samples. The chain couples TRBV11-2 to TRBJ2-3; 9 nucleotides match TRBD2. The sample consisted of memory CD8+ T cells from PBMCs. Subset reported: CD45RO+ cells pooled with CCR7-negative TemRA cells. CDR3 sequence (DNA): TGTGCCAGCAGCCTAGCGGGACCCTTCACAGATACGCAGTATTTT. Translating gives CASSLAGPFTDTQYF.